A selection of T cell receptor beta chains follows, all from one sample in a study of T cell repertoires in cytomegalovirus infection. TCRdb processed the reads anew with MiXCR; each CDR3 protein has one entry. The table has some 230,000 distinct CDR3 sequences, 22% seen once. Input material: CD8+ T cells from PBMCs. The receptors derive from a human donor in good health (CMV status not recorded). Some clones in this sample may be carry-over from other donors' samples. The CDR3 runs from the conserved cysteine through the conserved F or W. Each record gives: D gene, J gene, clone size, V gene, CDR3 protein, CDR3 DNA. D genes are given only for firm matches. The size entry is marked missing in some rows and otherwise reads once, few, many or a size class.

TRBD2 TRBJ2-7 few TRBV28 CASSSELAGGFHEQYF TGTGCCAGCAGTTCCGAACTAGCGGGGGGTTTCCACGAGCAGTACTTC
- TRBJ2-1 few TRBV6-6 CASSSGGIYNEQFF TGTGCCAGCAGTTCCGGGGGTATCTACAATGAGCAGTTCTTC
- TRBJ2-1 few TRBV4-2 CASSQEGHDNEQFF TGTGCCAGCAGCCAAGAGGGACACGACAATGAGCAGTTCTTC
- TRBJ2-1 many TRBV6-6 CASRTDSNEQFF TGTGCCAGCAGGACAGACAGCAATGAGCAGTTCTTC
TRBD2 TRBJ2-2 - TRBV28 CATGTSGALGELFF TGTGCCACGGGGACTAGCGGGGCACTCGGGGAGCTGTTTTTT
- TRBJ2-7 - TRBV5-6 CASSFPTGSSEQYF TGTGCCAGCAGCTTTCCAACAGGGTCCAGCGAGCAGTACTTC
TRBD1 TRBJ1-1 - TRBV28 CASRTGGGTEAFF TGTGCCAGCAGGACAGGGGGAGGCACTGAAGCTTTCTTT
- TRBJ1-1 - TRBV28 CASSFEVSYDGRRTTEAFF TGTGCCAGCAGTTTCGAGGTCAGTTATGATGGGAGGAGAACCACTGAAGCTTTCTTT
- TRBJ1-1 few TRBV9 CASSARGNTEAFF TGTGCCAGCAGCGCCAGGGGGAACACTGAAGCTTTCTTT
TRBD2 TRBJ2-1 - TRBV5-4 CASSSLPGTRLAVQEDEQFF TGTGCCAGCAGCTCGCTACCGGGGACCAGGCTAGCGGTCCAAGAGGATGAGCAGTTCTTC
TRBD1 TRBJ1-1 - TRBV25-1 CASSEFVPGGVYTEAFF TGTGCCAGCAGTGAATTCGTCCCAGGGGGCGTATACACTGAAGCTTTCTTT
TRBD1 TRBJ2-1 few TRBV2 CASSENWGQGVYNEQFF TGTGCCAGCAGTGAAAATTGGGGACAGGGGGTCTACAATGAGCAGTTCTTC
TRBD1 TRBJ1-1 - TRBV5-1 CASSGGQGAEEAFF TGCGCCAGCAGCGGGGGACAGGGGGCGGAGGAAGCTTTCTTT
TRBD2 TRBJ2-1 many TRBV7-6 CASSSALAGGNEQFF TGTGCCAGCAGCTCAGCCCTAGCGGGGGGAAACGAGCAGTTCTTC
TRBD1 TRBJ1-2 few TRBV6-6 CASSLTITGTGVHGYTF TGTGCCAGCAGCCTGACGATCACCGGGACAGGGGTCCATGGCTACACCTTC
TRBD1 TRBJ1-5 - TRBV20-1 CSARAFDRALGQPQHF TGCAGTGCTAGAGCCTTTGACAGGGCGTTGGGTCAGCCCCAGCATTTT
- TRBJ1-2 - TRBV29-1 CSVIDAGYTF TGCAGCGTTATCGATGCCGGCTACACCTTC
TRBD1 TRBJ1-2 few TRBV28 CASDDRGRGYTF TGTGCCAGCGATGACAGGGGACGGGGCTACACCTTC
TRBD1 TRBJ2-1 few TRBV11-1 CASSPQDREPLDEQFF TGTGCCAGCAGCCCCCAAGACAGGGAGCCTTTGGATGAGCAGTTCTTC
- TRBJ1-2 few TRBV28 CASVSGTYYGYTF TGTGCCAGCGTTAGTGGAACATACTATGGCTACACCTTC
TRBD1 TRBJ2-7 many TRBV7-2 CASQWDRGYEQYF TGTGCCAGCCAATGGGACAGAGGATACGAGCAGTACTTC
TRBD1 TRBJ1-1 many TRBV28 CASTPRYAGGNTEAFF TGTGCCAGCACCCCCCGGTATGCAGGGGGAAACACTGAAGCTTTCTTT
- TRBJ2-1 - TRBV5-4 CASRPARSLNNEQFF TGTGCCAGCAGACCTGCGCGGAGCCTAAACAATGAGCAGTTCTTC
- TRBJ2-1 - TRBV5-8 CAGLSQFF TGTGCCGGCCTTTCCCAGTTCTTC
- TRBJ2-2 - TRBV28 CASSLIWQYGHTGELFF TGTGCCAGCAGTTTGATCTGGCAGTATGGGCACACCGGGGAGCTGTTTTTT
- TRBJ2-7 few TRBV20-1 CSAAWGSSYEQYF TGCAGTGCTGCGTGGGGCAGCTCCTACGAGCAGTACTTC
- TRBJ2-1 many TRBV11-1 CASSSRTGLNEQFF TGTGCCAGCAGCTCAAGAACAGGGCTCAATGAGCAGTTCTTC
- TRBJ1-6 - TRBV7-2 CASSLPSWTTALHF TGTGCCAGCAGCTTACCCTCCTGGACAACGGCCCTCCACTTT
- TRBJ2-1 - TRBV4-1 CASSRGGQELFSYNEQFF TGCGCCAGCAGCCGGGGGGGACAGGAATTATTCTCCTACAATGAGCAGTTCTTC
- TRBJ2-1 - TRBV7-8 CASSPHWGDNEQFF TGTGCCAGCAGCCCACATTGGGGGGACAATGAGCAGTTCTTC
- TRBJ2-2 many TRBV7-2 CASSEPGTSNTGELFF TGTGCCAGCAGCGAGCCCGGGACGTCGAACACCGGGGAGCTGTTTTTT
- TRBJ1-5 - TRBV28 CASSSFWESGGAGNQPQHF TGTGCCAGCAGTTCCTTTTGGGAGTCCGGGGGGGCAGGCAATCAGCCCCAGCATTTT
- TRBJ2-5 - TRBV5-1 CASSAGMVETQYF TGCGCCAGCAGCGCCGGGATGGTCGAGACCCAGTACTTC
TRBD1 TRBJ1-1 many TRBV7-3 CASSYTGGTEAFF TGTGCCAGCAGTTACACAGGGGGCACTGAAGCTTTCTTT
TRBD1 TRBJ1-1 once TRBV6-1 CASSEVQQGARAFF TGTGCCAGCAGTGAAGTGCAACAGGGGGCGCGGGCTTTCTTT